This entry lists 15 T cell receptor beta chains sequenced from one sample in a study of OX40 agonist ivuxolimab in advanced cancers. Data came from immunoSEQ multiplex PCR; TCRdb stores just in-frame clones and leaves some out. This sample carries 77,000 or so clones, roughly 80% of them seen once, and the ten largest clones take 5%. The sequencing used CD4+ or CD8+ T cells sorted from blood, collected in a trial of the OX40 agonist ivuxolimab. These receptors originate from an adult with an advanced solid tumor such as melanoma, head and neck, liver or kidney cancer.

The chain uses TRBV4-1 and TRBJ2-7, with 10 bases aligning to TRBD2. The V gene's germline CDR1 is MGHRA and CDR2 YSYEKL. V shed 4 bases and J 6 bases; nucleotides not matched to a gene: 12. The CDR3 spans 16 residues. The CDR3 sequence is CASSRSGRGVVGEQYF. The CDR3 DNA reads as TGCGCCAGCAGCCGAAGCGGGAGGGGGGTTGTGGGCGAGCAGTACTTC.

This chain joins TRBV6-5 and TRBJ2-7; maybe TRBD1 (6 bases). V was pared by 5 bases and J by 7 bases, with 15 bases between. The length of the CDR3 is 13 residues. Germline V gene sequence: CDR1 MNHEY, CDR2 SVGAGI. The CDR3 nucleotides are TGTGCCAGCAGTGGTACCCGGGACACAGAGCAGTACTTC. Protein sequence: CASSGTRDTEQYF.

V and J are TRBV4-1 and TRBJ2-1, with TRBD2 identical over 8 bases. This CDR3 comprises 16 residues. Unmatched junction bases numbered 9, after V lost 0 bases and J lost 8 bases. The germline CDR1 and CDR2 sequences are MGHRA and YSYEKL. The chain's CDR3 is CASSQDSGAGGDEQFF. The DNA for the CDR3 is TGCGCCAGCAGCCAAGATAGCGGCGCGGGGGGCGATGAGCAGTTCTTC.

The chain joins TRBV16 to TRBJ1-2; 9 positions agree with TRBD1. Germline V gives CDR1 KGHSY, CDR2 FQNENV. J lost 4 bases, V lost 0 bases, and 6 bases had no gene match. This CDR3 spans 16 amino acids. CDR3 residues: CASSQSATGGLYGYTF. CDR3 nucleotides: TGTGCCAGCAGCCAATCTGCTACAGGGGGCCTCTATGGCTACACCTTC.

The rearrangement uses TRBV19 and TRBJ2-2; D might be TRBD1 (6 bases). With 3 bases removed from V and 7 bases from J, the gap between germline ends came to 9 bases. Germline V gives CDR1 LNHDA, CDR2 SQIVND (reference sequence). CDR3 length equals 13 residues. In DNA form, the CDR3 reads TGTGCCAGTAGTATTCAGGGGAACGGGGAGCTGTTTTTT. Protein product: CASSIQGNGELFF.

This chain connects TRBV6-1 to TRBJ1-1; D is ambiguous. Trimming took 2 bases from V and 4 from J, leaving 17 bases between them. Germline CDR1 and CDR2: MNHNS and SASEGT. CDR3 length equals 16 residues. Here the CDR3 DNA reads TGTGCCAGCAGTGAAAGGTTCAGCGGGGTTCCCACTGAAGCTTTCTTT. As protein: CASSERFSGVPTEAFF.

The chain has TRBV6-6 and TRBJ1-1; D perhaps matches TRBD1 (6 bases). The CDR3 consists of 14 residues. Trimming shortened V by 2 bases and J by 6 bases, and 13 bases separated the two germline ends. Germline V gene data show CDR1 as MNHNY and CDR2 as SVGAGI (reference sequence). CDR3 in amino acids: CASSYGLGAAEAFF. In nucleotides, the CDR3 is TGTGCCAGCAGTTACGGGCTGGGGGCCGCTGAAGCTTTCTTT.

This CDR3 reads CASSIGGALGNTIYF. The CDR3 nucleotides are TGTGCCAGTAGTATTGGGGGGGCGCTTGGAAACACCATATATTTT. The chain links TRBV19 to TRBJ1-3, with a tentative D call TRBD1 (6 bases). Germline V lookup: CDR1 LNHDA, CDR2 SQIVND (reference sequence). The CDR3 contains 15 residues. With 3 bases removed from V and 3 bases from J, the gap between germline ends came to 12 bases.

V and J are TRBV19 and TRBJ1-1; D perhaps matches TRBD1 (6 bases). V was pared by 5 bases and J by 5 bases, with 18 bases between. The CDR3 is 15 amino acids. Germline CDR1 LNHDA, CDR2 SQIVND (reference sequence). CDR3 coding DNA: TGTGCCAGTAGTGAAGGCAACAGGGCGGGGACTGAAGCTTTCTTT. Translating it yields CASSEGNRAGTEAFF.

The rearrangement uses TRBV27 and TRBJ2-2; no clear D. The CDR3 extends over 11 amino acids. CDR1 is MNHEY, CDR2 SMNVEV, per germline (reference sequence). V was shortened by 6 bases and J by 4 bases, with 3 bases between the two germline ends. The CDR3 protein is CASRGTGELFF. The CDR3 DNA reads TGTGCCAGCAGGGGCACCGGGGAGCTGTTTTTT.

This sequence joins TRBV6-5 and TRBJ2-2; D unresolved. V was pared by 2 bases and J by 3 bases, with 4 bases between. This CDR3 is 13 amino acids long. Germline assignment: CDR1 MNHEY and CDR2 SVGAGI. CDR3 sequence reads: CASSYHYTGELFF. CDR3 DNA sequence: TGTGCCAGCAGTTACCATTACACCGGGGAGCTGTTTTTT.

The rearrangement joins TRBV6-1 to TRBJ2-3, with TRBD2 as a possible D gene (6 bases). Germline-derived CDR1 and CDR2 are MNHNS and SASEGT. V lost 6 bases and J lost 0, with 10 bases in between. The CDR3 runs 14 residues. The CDR3 DNA reads TGTGCCAGCAGCGCCGGGACTAGCACAGATACGCAGTATTTT. Translation: CASSAGTSTDTQYF.

In its sample, this clone was seen a few times. The chain employs TRBV23-1 and TRBJ1-3; D might be TRBD1 (5 bases). TRBV23-1 is annotated as an ORF whose role is uncertain. Between the trimmed V and J ends, which lost 4 bases and 0 bases, there was a span of 10 bases. This CDR3 contains 15 residues. In DNA form, the CDR3 reads TGCGCCAGCAGTCCGGGACTCCTCTCTGGAAACACCATATATTTT. Translating it yields CASSPGLLSGNTIYF.

The CDR3 DNA reads as TGTGTCAGGCCTGATCAGCCCCAGCATTTT. Translating it yields CVRPDQPQHF. The J gene is TRBJ1-5, the V gene TRBV7-9; the D is unclear. Looked up from germline, CDR1 is SEHNR and CDR2 is FQNEAQ (reference sequence). The length of the CDR3 is 10 residues.

V and J are TRBV11-3 and TRBJ2-1; 9 bases map to TRBD1. The junction had 10 bases not matched to a gene; V was cut back by 5 bases and J by 8 bases. This CDR3 has 15 residues. Germline loops: CDR1 SGHNT, CDR2 YENEEA. As DNA, the CDR3 is TGTGCCAGCAGCCAAGGCACAGGGGGCGCAGATGAGCAGTTCTTC. The encoded protein is CASSQGTGGADEQFF.